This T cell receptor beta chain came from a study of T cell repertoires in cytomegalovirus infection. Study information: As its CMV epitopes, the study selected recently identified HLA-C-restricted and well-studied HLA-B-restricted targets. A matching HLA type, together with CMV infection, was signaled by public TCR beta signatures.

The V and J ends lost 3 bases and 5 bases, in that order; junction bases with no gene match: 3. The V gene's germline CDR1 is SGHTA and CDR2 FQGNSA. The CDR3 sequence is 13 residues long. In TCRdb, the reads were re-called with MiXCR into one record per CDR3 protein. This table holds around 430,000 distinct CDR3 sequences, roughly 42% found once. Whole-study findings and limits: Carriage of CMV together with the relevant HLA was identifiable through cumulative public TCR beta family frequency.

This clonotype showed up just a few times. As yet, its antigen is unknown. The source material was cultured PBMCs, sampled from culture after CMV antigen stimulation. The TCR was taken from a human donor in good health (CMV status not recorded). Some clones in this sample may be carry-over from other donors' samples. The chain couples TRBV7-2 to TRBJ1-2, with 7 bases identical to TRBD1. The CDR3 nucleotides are TGTGCCAGCAGCTTTAGGGGGCTGTATGGCTACACCTTC. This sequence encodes CASSFRGLYGYTF.